The text below deals with one T cell receptor (beta chain). This CDR3 comprises 13 residues. Germline V gene sequence: CDR1 SGHTA, CDR2 FQGNSA. The V segment lost 6 bases and the J segment 3 bases; nucleotides outside the gene matches: 3. The data stem from a study of blood T cell repertoires in COVID-19. Profiling relied on immunoSEQ multiplex PCR, and the TCRdb table lists in-frame clones only, not all of them. The table records 120,000 to 150,000 clones, more than 75% of them present only once. Sequencing used peripheral blood. V gene TRBV7-2 combines with J gene TRBJ2-3, with 7 bases that match TRBD1. This clonotype originated in a human donor in a cohort sampled during active COVID-19. CDR3 residues: CASSPQGTDTQYF. DNA of the CDR3: TGTGCCAGCAGTCCACAGGGGACAGATACGCAGTATTTT.